This entry describes one TCR beta chain. The entry originates in a study of shared clonotypes between healthy human individuals. The CDR3 sequence is 15 residues long. V shed 0 bases and J 5 bases; nucleotides not matched to a gene: 4. CDR1 is SGHNT and CDR2 is YYREEE in the germline V gene (reference sequence). Libraries were prepared by immunoSEQ multiplex PCR; TCRdb keeps only in-frame clonotypes and omits some of them. The table lists a few million clones, 95% of them singletons. This TCR was sampled from a man aged 18 to 29 in good health. J is TRBJ1-4 and V is TRBV5-4, with 7 bases that match TRBD1. The sample taken for sequencing was naive CD4+ T cells sorted from blood. The subset here: CD45RA+ positively selected. The CDR3 reads CASSLDGTANEKLFF. Written as DNA, the CDR3 is TGTGCCAGCAGCTTGGATGGGACAGCAAATGAAAAACTGTTTTTT.